These 22 T cell receptor beta chains share one sample of origin, sequenced in a study of blood T cell dynamics during melanoma immunotherapy. Only in-frame clones appear in the TCRdb table, and some are missing; sequencing was by immunoSEQ multiplex PCR. Among around 26,000 clones listed, 87% were seen once. Noted time point: pre-treatment baseline. The sequenced sample was blood, obtained from a patient treated with checkpoint blockade. These TCRs come from a human donor with melanoma.

This chain uses TRBV5-4 with TRBJ2-5; D is perhaps TRBD1 (6 bases). Germline loops: CDR1 SGHNT, CDR2 YYREEE (reference sequence). The CDR3 sequence is 13 residues long. Deletions cut 4 bases from V and 2 bases from J, with 9 bases between. CDR3 in amino acids: CASSIDRQETQYF. CDR3 DNA: TGTGCCAGCAGCATAGACAGGCAAGAGACCCAGTACTTC.

This clone occurred a few times. The CDR3 DNA follows: TGTGCCATCAGAGGACAGCCAGAACACTACGAGCAGTACTTC. This sequence encodes CAIRGQPEHYEQYF. The chain employs TRBV10-3 and TRBJ2-7; the D gene is possibly TRBD1 (6 bases). From germline, CDR1 is ENHRY and CDR2 SYGVKD. Trimming took off 6 bases at V and 3 bases at J, with 15 bases between the two ends. This CDR3 comprises 14 residues.

The chain uses TRBV4-2 and TRBJ1-2; 11 bases fit TRBD1. The CDR3 loop spans 16 amino acids. V shed 3 bases and J 5 bases; nucleotides not matched to a gene: 8. CDR1 is LGHNA and CDR2 is YNFKEQ in the germline V gene. CDR3 DNA sequence: TGTGCCAGCAGCCAGCCAGCCAGGGACAGGGGGTATGGCTACACCTTC. Amino acids: CASSQPARDRGYGYTF.

This chain joins TRBV21-1 and TRBJ2-1; the table's D call, TRBD2, was not checked against the DNA. TRBV21-1 is assigned pseudogene status. The CDR3 totals 19 residues. CDR3 sequence: CASSKDIGLAGGQGNEQFF. DNA for the CDR3: TGTGCCAGCAGCAAAGACATCGGACTAGCGGGAGGGCAGGGCAATGAGCAGTTCTTC.

The chain links TRBV6-5 to TRBJ2-3, with 10 bases fitting TRBD2. J gave up 6 bases and V 6 bases, and 9 bases lay outside the gene matches. Germline-derived CDR1 and CDR2 are MNHEY and SVGAGI. This CDR3 contains 15 residues. CDR3 sequence reads: CASSYQAGGSDTQYF. The CDR3 nucleotides are TGTGCCAGCAGCTATCAAGCGGGAGGGTCCGATACGCAGTATTTT.

This clone was found once. The J gene is TRBJ2-1, the V gene TRBV29-1; no firm D call. Trimming removed 4 bases at V and 10 bases at J, with 14 bases between. CDR1 is SQVTM and CDR2 is ANQGSEA in the germline V gene. The CDR3 length is 12 residues. The CDR3 protein is CSVVLPPQEQFF. In DNA form, the CDR3 reads TGCAGCGTTGTTTTACCGCCCCAAGAGCAGTTCTTC.

This CDR3 reads CASSEGIEQYF. CDR3 DNA: TGTGCCAGCAGTGAGGGGATCGAGCAGTACTTC. The chain carries TRBV2 and TRBJ2-7; D gene ambiguous. V lost 3 bases and J 6 bases, leaving 6 bases between the germline ends. Germline loops: CDR1 SNHLY, CDR2 FYNNEI. This CDR3 has 11 residues.

The chain carries TRBV2 and TRBJ1-2; weak D call: TRBD1 (5 bases). The germline CDR1 and CDR2 sequences are SNHLY and FYNNEI. V was trimmed by 3 bases and J by 8 bases, leaving 13 bases between them. The CDR3 consists of 13 residues. The CDR3, as DNA: TGTGCCAGCAGTGATGCGGCAGGGTACGGCTACACCTTC. Protein product: CASSDAAGYGYTF. The whole variable domain, filled in from reference TRBV2 and TRBJ1-2, reads EPEVTQTPSHQVTQMGQEVILRCVPISNHLYFYWYRQILGQKVEFLVSFYNNEISEKSEIFDDQFSVERPDGSNFTLKIRSTKLEDSAMYFCASSDAAGYGYTFGSGTRLTVV.

The chain combines TRBV5-6 with TRBJ1-5, with a possible D match to TRBD1 (5 bases). Per the germline V gene, CDR1 is SGHDT and CDR2 is YYEEEE. V shed 4 bases and J shed 7 bases, with 18 bases lying between them. The CDR3 contains 15 residues. In DNA, the CDR3 is TGTGCCAGCAGCCCGGGACCCACACAAGGCCAGCCCCAGCATTTT. This encodes CASSPGPTQGQPQHF.

This chain links TRBV7-8 with TRBJ1-5; 7 nucleotides align to TRBD1. CDR1 and CDR2 from the germline V gene are SGHVS and FQNEAQ. The CDR3 length is 14 residues. The V segment lost 1 base and the J segment 5 bases; nucleotides outside the gene matches: 2. CDR3 region: CASSLDRGYQPQHF. As DNA, the CDR3 is TGTGCCAGCAGCTTAGACAGGGGATATCAGCCCCAGCATTTT.

The chain links TRBV5-6 to TRBJ2-5, with D perhaps TRBD1 (6 bases). Trimming pared 0 bases from V and 1 base from J, leaving 13 bases between. The germline CDR1 and CDR2 sequences are SGHDT and YYEEEE. This CDR3 is 16 amino acids long. CDR3 DNA sequence: TGTGCCAGCAGCTTGGCTGGTCTAGGGGGCCAAGAGACCCAGTACTTC. Its translation: CASSLAGLGGQETQYF.

This clone has just a few counts. This chain joins TRBV7-3 and TRBJ2-3; the match to TRBD2 covers 8 bases. After removal of 5 bases from V and 4 bases from J, the junction contained 5 bases not matched to a gene. Germline V lookup: CDR1 SGHTA, CDR2 FQGTGA. This CDR3 contains 14 residues. This CDR3 reads CASSPTAGADTQYF. In DNA, the CDR3 is TGTGCCAGCAGCCCAACAGCGGGGGCAGATACGCAGTATTTT.

The V and J genes are TRBV28 and TRBJ2-3; 10 bases are shared with TRBD2. The CDR3 sequence is 15 residues long. Germline trimming cut 6 bases from V and 4 bases from J; bases unmatched to any gene: 7. From germline, CDR1 is MDHEN and CDR2 SYDVKM. DNA for the CDR3: TGTGCCAGCAGCCTGTTAGCGGGAGGAGCAGATACGCAGTATTTT. Translation gives CASSLLAGGADTQYF.

The chain carries TRBV2 and TRBJ2-3, with 14 bases aligning to TRBD2. With V trimmed by 0 bases and J by 0 bases, 2 bases remained unmatched. This CDR3 comprises 18 residues. Germline CDR1 is SNHLY and CDR2 is FYNNEI. The CDR3 loop reads CASSEARTSGRSTDTQYF. Written as DNA, the CDR3 is TGTGCCAGCAGTGAAGCCCGGACTAGCGGGAGGAGCACAGATACGCAGTATTTT.

The chain links TRBV7-8 to TRBJ2-7, with D possibly being TRBD2 (6 bases). This CDR3 has 15 residues. Germline lookup yields CDR1 SGHVS and CDR2 FQNEAQ. V lost 0 bases and J lost 6, with 15 bases in between. CDR3 nucleotide sequence: TGTGCCAGCAGCTTAGCCTCGGGCGGGGTCCGCGAGCAGTACTTC. Translation: CASSLASGGVREQYF. Supplemented by reference TRBV7-8 and TRBJ2-7, the full variable domain reads GAGVSQSPRYKVAKRGQDVALRCDPISGHVSLFWYQQALGQGPEFLTYFQNEAQLDKSGLPSDRFFAERPEGSVSTLKIQRTQQEDSAVYLCASSLASGGVREQYFGPGTRLTVT.

This clone occurred a few times. The V gene is TRBV9, the J gene TRBJ1-1, with D possibly being TRBD1 (6 bases). The CDR3 has 14 residues. Trimming took 2 bases from V and 5 from J, leaving 13 bases between them. The germline CDR1 and CDR2 sequences are SGDLS and YYNGEE. CDR3 residues: CASSVTGWDTEAFF. The CDR3 DNA is TGTGCCAGCAGCGTTACAGGGTGGGATACTGAAGCTTTCTTT.

The rearrangement links TRBV19 to TRBJ2-3; no reliable D call. The CDR3 covers 15 residues. The ends were cut back, 6 bases at V and 1 base at J, with 14 bases in the middle. CDR1 and CDR2 (germline): LNHDA, SQIVND (reference sequence). CDR3 in amino acids: CASSPLGARTDTQYF. The CDR3 DNA is TGTGCCAGTAGCCCCTTGGGCGCCCGCACAGATACGCAGTATTTT.

This clone occurred once. The CDR3 region has the DNA TGTGCCAGCAGCATAGACGCCAGTAGTGAAAAACTGTTTTTT. Protein sequence: CASSIDASSEKLFF. The rearrangement links TRBV7-9 to TRBJ1-4; D unclear. V dropped 5 bases and J dropped 7 bases, with 14 bases sitting between them. The CDR3 has 14 amino acids. In germline, CDR1 is SEHNR, CDR2 FQNEAQ (reference sequence).

The V and J genes are TRBV10-3 and TRBJ2-3, with 8 bases identical to TRBD1. J was trimmed by 5 bases and V by 3 bases; bases with no gene match: 10. The germline V gene encodes CDR1 ENHRY and CDR2 SYGVKD. The CDR3 has 16 residues. The DNA of the CDR3 is TGTGCCATCAGTGAAGGGCAGGGGGCGGTTGGAGATACGCAGTATTTT. Protein product: CAISEGQGAVGDTQYF.

The V call is TRBV5-8, the J call TRBJ2-7; TRBD1 aligns across 10 bases. With 4 bases clipped from V and 4 bases from J, the junction kept 5 bases outside the gene matches. CDR3 length: 14 amino acids. The germline CDR1 and CDR2 sequences are SGHTS and YDEGEE. Written as DNA, the CDR3 is TGTGCCAGCAGCAAGGGACAGGGGTTATACGAGCAGTACTTC. Translating it yields CASSKGQGLYEQYF.

This clone occurred once. J is TRBJ2-1 and V is TRBV5-1, with unresolved D. Trimming pared 6 bases from V and 4 bases from J, leaving 14 bases between. This CDR3 is 14 amino acids long. CDR1 SGHRS and CDR2 YFSETQ come from the germline V gene. The CDR3 loop is CASTKDALYNEQFF. CDR3 DNA: TGCGCCAGCACAAAGGACGCCCTATACAATGAGCAGTTCTTC.

This chain links TRBV19 with TRBJ1-1; D remains unclear. Trimming cost V 5 bases and J 4 bases, with 5 bases left between them. Germline assignment: CDR1 LNHDA and CDR2 SQIVND (reference sequence). The CDR3 loop spans 11 amino acids. CDR3 nucleotide sequence: TGTGCCAGTAGTCTGACCACTGAAGCTTTCTTT. This gives the protein CASSLTTEAFF. Filled out from reference TRBV19 and TRBJ1-1, the complete variable domain reads DGGITQSPKYLFRKEGQNVTLSCEQNLNHDAMYWYRQDPGQGLRLIYYSQIVNDFQKGDIAEGYSVSREKKESFPLTVTSAQKNPTAFYLCASSLTTEAFFGQGTRLTVV.